This T cell receptor (beta chain) was observed in a study of OX40 agonist ivuxolimab in advanced cancers. Study information: Patients undergoing dose escalation presented with hepatocellular carcinoma, melanoma, renal cell or head and neck cancer. Earlier treatment with anti-PD-1, anti-PD-L1 or anti-CTLA-4 was permitted, and around 36% had received some.

J lost 5 bases, V lost 0 bases, and 5 bases had no gene match. Germline assignment: CDR1 SEHNR and CDR2 FQNEAQ (reference sequence). This CDR3 comprises 15 residues. Using immunoSEQ multiplex PCR, the repertoire was profiled, and TCRdb retains in-frame clones only, with some absent. The sample consists of around 49,000 clones, about 80% of them appearing once. The study's findings and limits: Antigen specificity of clonally expanded peripheral T cells was not established. Averaged across samples, CD8+ T cells carried more expanded clones than CD4+ did.

This clone was seen only a few times. Antigen specificity is unknown. The sequences come from CD4+ or CD8+ T cells sorted from blood, collected in a trial of the OX40 agonist ivuxolimab. This TCR was sampled from an adult with an advanced solid tumor such as melanoma, head and neck, liver or kidney cancer. V usage is TRBV7-9 and J usage is TRBJ2-5; 8 bases map to TRBD1. Written as DNA, the CDR3 is TGTGCCAGCAGCTTAGCCCAGGGGGCATCGGAGACCCAGTACTTC. Translating gives CASSLAQGASETQYF.